This entry features one T cell receptor beta chain sequence. Its cognate antigen has yet to be identified. Base qualities are missing; no much larger clone stands one base away. The data were obtained in a study of blood T cell repertoires in COVID-19 (dated by TCRdb to about 2020). Some background on the complete study: Collaborator samples came from the United States, Italy and Spain and covered acute and convalescent phases of COVID-19. Nearly every sample came with metadata listing a de-identified subject ID, COVID-19 status, age in years and sex. The prospective study material was composed of cDNA or gDNA derived from T cells, B-cell-depleted T cells, or PBMCs. The samples were drawn from the first 160 participants of the ongoing ImmuneRACE study and from 950 to 1,500 subjects provided by 6 global collaborators. HLA class I and class II types, where available, came from metadata supplied by the sample provider rather than from assay-based typing. Subjects who had been exposed to COVID-19, were actively infected with it, or had recovered from it provided the deeply sampled blood TCRbeta repertoires that made up the dataset. The repertoires were released in a freely available public database meant as a resource for research on the immune response to SARS-CoV-2. Points the paper makes about the study in general: The amount of clinical and demographic metadata varied by source and participant and was provided uncurated.

Participants in the prospective study were aged roughly 18 to 100 years, lived in about two dozen United States geographic areas, and enrolled through a virtual design. In the prospective study, cohorts were assigned on the basis of participant-reported clinical history obtained from a screening survey and a study questionnaire. Mobile phlebotomists in the prospective study collected whole blood, serum and a nasopharyngeal or oropharyngeal swab from every participant. Participants in the prospective study had the option to provide additional blood draws and questionnaires over a 2-month period. Prospective study blood samples were shipped either frozen or at room temperature before DNA extraction. TCRbeta CDR3 regions were amplified from genomic DNA by means of the immunoSEQ Assay, a bias-controlled multiplex PCR. Concerning the study's data processing: Nucleated cell counts per sample were estimated from amplification of reference gene primers within the assay. Sequence reads were collapsed and filtered to measure the absolute abundance of every unique TCRbeta CDR3 rearrangement. For each sample, productive Simpson clonality was calculated as the square root of Simpson's diversity index across productive rearrangements. TCRdb holds this immuneACCESS table with in-frame rearrangements only. Some clones are missing; in checked studies, unresolved V genes explain under half, and the rest has no known cause. V and J calls and clone size are as listed in that table; D and trimming were resolved from the DNA. The table for this sample lists 130,000 to 150,000 clones; around 89% of them were counted only once. The top ten constitute around 1.3% of the sample.

The junction shows trimming of 5 bases on V and 8 bases on J, plus 11 bases between the germline ends. CDR1 and CDR2 were assigned from the germline V gene as KGHDR and SFDVKD. From the cysteine through the phenylalanine, the CDR3 covers 13 amino acids. Only the CDR3 region is kept as DNA, spanning 39 bases read in frame from base 1. This sequence uses TRBV24-1 and TRBJ1-4, with the D segment identity uncertain. The sequencing sample was made of PBMCs or T cells enriched from blood (not recorded which). The sequence was collected from a woman between 25 and 40 years old with acute COVID-19. The DNA is TGTGCCACCAGTGGTCGGGATGCCGAAAAACTGTTTTTT. The encoded protein is CATSGRDAEKLFF.